Listed here are 6 T cell receptor beta chains from one sample, sequenced in a study of OX40 agonist ivuxolimab in advanced cancers. Clones were sequenced by immunoSEQ multiplex PCR, and TCRdb holds only the in-frame ones, with some missing. Found here are roughly 61,000 clones, about 83% of them singletons; the top ten hold under 0.85%. Material: CD4+ or CD8+ T cells sorted from blood, obtained in a trial of the OX40 agonist ivuxolimab. The receptors stem from an adult with an advanced solid tumor such as melanoma, head and neck, liver or kidney cancer.

The V gene is TRBV5-4, the J gene TRBJ1-4, with a possible D match to TRBD1 (5 bases). Trimming removed 5 bases at V and 4 bases at J, with 18 bases between. Germline CDR1 and CDR2: SGHNT and YYREEE (reference sequence). The CDR3 is made up of 16 amino acids. DNA for the CDR3: TGTGCCAGCAGTGATGGGGGTCATACGGGTAATGAAAAACTGTTTTTT. Translating it yields CASSDGGHTGNEKLFF.

This clone has only one observation. The chain's CDR3 is CASSLRGGFSGELFF. CDR3 coding DNA: TGTGCCAGCAGCTTACGCGGCGGGTTCTCCGGGGAGCTGTTTTTT. The gene calls are TRBV11-1 and TRBJ2-2; a weak D match, TRBD2 (5 bases). V lost 2 bases and J 6 bases, leaving 13 bases between the germline ends. CDR1 is SGHAT and CDR2 is FQDESV in the germline V gene (reference sequence). The CDR3 totals 15 residues.

The rearrangement joins TRBV6-1 to TRBJ2-7, with a weak D call TRBD1 (6 bases). Between the trimmed V and J ends, which lost 6 bases and 12 bases, there was a span of 21 bases. CDR1 and CDR2 (germline): MNHNS, SASEGT. This CDR3 contains 13 residues. The CDR3 DNA sequence: TGTGCCAGCAGCCCGGGACACTCCGTGGGTCTGTACTTC. It encodes CASSPGHSVGLYF.

CDR3 loop: CASSSWGPGEQYF. Written as DNA, the CDR3 is TGCGCCAGCAGCTCCTGGGGTCCCGGCGAGCAGTACTTC. The chain combines TRBV5-1 with TRBJ2-7, with unresolved D. The CDR3 totals 13 residues. Germline loops: CDR1 SGHRS, CDR2 YFSETQ. Trimming cost V 3 bases and J 6 bases, with 13 bases left between them.

Points on this clone: The sample holds other DNA sequences that translate to the same CDR3. The CDR3 nucleotides read TGTGCCTGGACAGGGTCTGGAAACACCATATATTTT. Residues: CAWTGSGNTIYF. This chain connects TRBV30 to TRBJ1-3, with D possibly TRBD1 on 5 matching bases. Trimming removed 4 bases from V and 1 base from J, with 5 bases in between. The CDR3 runs to 12 residues. Germline V gene data show CDR1 as GTSNPN and CDR2 as SVGIG (reference sequence).

The chain couples TRBV6-5 to TRBJ1-5, with no clear D. Per the germline V gene, CDR1 is MNHEY and CDR2 is SVGAGI. V was shortened by 0 bases and J by 2 bases, with 5 bases between the two germline ends. The CDR3 covers 14 residues. CDR3 nucleotides: TGTGCCAGCAGTTACTCTGGCGGCAATCAGCCCCAGCATTTT. Protein: CASSYSGGNQPQHF.